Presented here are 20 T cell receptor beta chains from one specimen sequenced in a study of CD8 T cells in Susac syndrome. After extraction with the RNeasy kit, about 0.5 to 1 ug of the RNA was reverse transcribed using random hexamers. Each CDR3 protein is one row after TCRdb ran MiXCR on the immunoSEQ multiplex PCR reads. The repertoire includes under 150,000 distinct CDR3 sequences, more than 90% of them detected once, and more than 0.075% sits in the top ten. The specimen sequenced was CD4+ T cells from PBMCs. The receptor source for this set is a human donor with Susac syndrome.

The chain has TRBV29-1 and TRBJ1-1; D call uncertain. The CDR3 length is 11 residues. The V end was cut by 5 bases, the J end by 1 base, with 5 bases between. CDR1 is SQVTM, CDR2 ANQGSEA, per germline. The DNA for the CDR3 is TGCAGCGTTCGCACGAACACTGAAGCTTTCTTT. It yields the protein CSVRTNTEAFF.

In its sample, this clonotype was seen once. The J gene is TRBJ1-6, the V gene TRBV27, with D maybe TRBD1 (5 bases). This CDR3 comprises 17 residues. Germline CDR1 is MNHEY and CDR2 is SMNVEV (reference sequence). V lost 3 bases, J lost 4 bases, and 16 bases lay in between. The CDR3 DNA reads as TGTGCCAGCAGTTTTGACGGGGACGGAAAGTATAATTCACCCCTCCACTTT. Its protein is CASSFDGDGKYNSPLHF.

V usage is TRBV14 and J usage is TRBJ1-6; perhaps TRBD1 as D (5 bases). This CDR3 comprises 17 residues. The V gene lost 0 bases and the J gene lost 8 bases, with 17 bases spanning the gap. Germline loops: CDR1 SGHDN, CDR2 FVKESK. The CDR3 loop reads CASSQELRGNSDSPLHF. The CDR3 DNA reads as TGTGCCAGCAGCCAAGAACTCCGGGGCAATTCGGATTCACCCCTCCACTTT.

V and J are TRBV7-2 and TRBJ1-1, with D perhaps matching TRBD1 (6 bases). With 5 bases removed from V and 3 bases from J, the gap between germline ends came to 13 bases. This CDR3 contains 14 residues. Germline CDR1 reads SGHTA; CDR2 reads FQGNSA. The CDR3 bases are TGTGCCAGCAGCCCAGGACAGTATCACACTGAAGCTTTCTTT. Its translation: CASSPGQYHTEAFF.

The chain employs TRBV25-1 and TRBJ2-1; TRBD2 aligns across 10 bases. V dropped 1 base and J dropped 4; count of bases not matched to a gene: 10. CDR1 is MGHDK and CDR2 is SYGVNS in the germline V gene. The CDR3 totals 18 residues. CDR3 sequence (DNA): TGTGCCAGCAGTGAATCCTATCCCGGACTAGCGGTTTACAATGAGCAGTTCTTC. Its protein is CASSESYPGLAVYNEQFF.

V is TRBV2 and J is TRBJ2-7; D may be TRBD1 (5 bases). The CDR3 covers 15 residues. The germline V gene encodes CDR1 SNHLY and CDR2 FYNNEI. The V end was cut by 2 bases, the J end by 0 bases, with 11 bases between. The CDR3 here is CASSESRQPSYEQYF. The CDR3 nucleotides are TGTGCCAGCAGTGAAAGCCGACAGCCCTCCTACGAGCAGTACTTC.

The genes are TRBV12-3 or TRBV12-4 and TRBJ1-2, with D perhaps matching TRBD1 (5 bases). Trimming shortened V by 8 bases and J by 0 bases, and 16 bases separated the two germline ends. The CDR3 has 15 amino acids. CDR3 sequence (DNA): TGTGCCAGCGAGGTCTCAGGGTCGGCTAACTATGGCTACACCTTC. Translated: CASEVSGSANYGYTF.

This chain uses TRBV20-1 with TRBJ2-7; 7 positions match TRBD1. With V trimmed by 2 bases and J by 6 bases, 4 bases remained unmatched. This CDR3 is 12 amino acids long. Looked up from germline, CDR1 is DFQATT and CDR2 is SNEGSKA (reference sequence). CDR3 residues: CSARRGLGEQYF. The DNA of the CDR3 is TGCAGTGCTAGAAGGGGGCTGGGCGAGCAGTACTTC.

The CDR3 DNA reads TGCAGCGTGGAGACAGGGGACTATGGCTACACCTTC. As protein: CSVETGDYGYTF. The chain joins TRBV29-1 to TRBJ1-2; 8 bases line up with TRBD1. From germline, CDR1 is SQVTM and CDR2 ANQGSEA. Losses at the gene ends were 6 bases for V and 3 bases for J; bases not matched to a gene: 3. The length of the CDR3 is 12 residues.

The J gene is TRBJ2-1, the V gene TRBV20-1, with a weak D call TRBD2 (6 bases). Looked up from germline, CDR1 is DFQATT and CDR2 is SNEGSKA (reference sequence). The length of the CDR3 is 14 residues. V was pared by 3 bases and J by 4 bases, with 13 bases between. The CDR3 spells CSASQDYPYNEQFF. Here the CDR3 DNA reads TGCAGTGCTAGTCAGGACTACCCTTACAATGAGCAGTTCTTC.

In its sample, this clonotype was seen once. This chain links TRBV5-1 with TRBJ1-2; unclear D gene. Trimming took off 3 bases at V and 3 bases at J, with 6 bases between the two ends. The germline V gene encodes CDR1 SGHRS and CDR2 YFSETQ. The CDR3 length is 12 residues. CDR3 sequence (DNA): TGCGCCAGCAGCTCTACAGACTATGGCTACACCTTC. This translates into CASSSTDYGYTF.

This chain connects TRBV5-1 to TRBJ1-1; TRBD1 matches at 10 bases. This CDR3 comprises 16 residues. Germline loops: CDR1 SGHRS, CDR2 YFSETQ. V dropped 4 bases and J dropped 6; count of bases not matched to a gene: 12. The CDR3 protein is CASSGGDRGRRAEAFF. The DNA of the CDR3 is TGCGCCAGCAGCGGGGGAGACAGGGGGCGTCGGGCTGAAGCTTTCTTT.

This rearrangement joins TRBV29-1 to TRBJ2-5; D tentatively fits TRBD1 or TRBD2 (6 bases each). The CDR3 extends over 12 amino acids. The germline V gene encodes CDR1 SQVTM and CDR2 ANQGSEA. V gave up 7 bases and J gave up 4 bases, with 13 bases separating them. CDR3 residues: CSAGGGGETQYF. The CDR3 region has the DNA TGCAGCGCCGGTGGAGGGGGAGAGACCCAGTACTTC.

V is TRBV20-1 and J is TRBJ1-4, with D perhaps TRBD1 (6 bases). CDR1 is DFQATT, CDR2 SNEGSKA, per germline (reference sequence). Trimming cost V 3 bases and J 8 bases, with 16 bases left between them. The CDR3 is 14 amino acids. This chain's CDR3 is CSASTRGSGEKLFF. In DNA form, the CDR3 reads TGCAGTGCTAGTACAAGGGGGAGTGGAGAAAAACTGTTTTTT.

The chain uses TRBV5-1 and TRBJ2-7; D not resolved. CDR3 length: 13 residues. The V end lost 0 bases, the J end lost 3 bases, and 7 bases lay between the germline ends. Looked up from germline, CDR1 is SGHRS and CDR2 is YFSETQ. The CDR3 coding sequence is TGCGCCAGCAGCTTGGACAGCCACTACGAGCAGTACTTC. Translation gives CASSLDSHYEQYF.

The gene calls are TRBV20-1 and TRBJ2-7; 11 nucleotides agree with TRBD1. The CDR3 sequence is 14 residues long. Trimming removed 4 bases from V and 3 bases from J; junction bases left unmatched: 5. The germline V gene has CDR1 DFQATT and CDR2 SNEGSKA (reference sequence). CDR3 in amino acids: CSAKPGTGGYEQYF. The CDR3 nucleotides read TGCAGTGCTAAACCCGGGACAGGGGGCTACGAGCAGTACTTC.

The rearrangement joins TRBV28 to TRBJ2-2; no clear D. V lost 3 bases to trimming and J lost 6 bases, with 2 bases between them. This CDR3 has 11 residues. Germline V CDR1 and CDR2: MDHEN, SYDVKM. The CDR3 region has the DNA TGTGCCAGCAGTTTCTCCGGGGAGCTGTTTTTT. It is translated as CASSFSGELFF.

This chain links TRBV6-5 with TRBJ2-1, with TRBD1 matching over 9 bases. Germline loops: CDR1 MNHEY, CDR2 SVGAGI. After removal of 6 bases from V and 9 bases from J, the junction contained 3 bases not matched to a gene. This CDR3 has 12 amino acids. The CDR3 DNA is TGTGCCAGCAGCCGGGACAGGGCTGAGCAGTTCTTC. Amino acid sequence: CASSRDRAEQFF.

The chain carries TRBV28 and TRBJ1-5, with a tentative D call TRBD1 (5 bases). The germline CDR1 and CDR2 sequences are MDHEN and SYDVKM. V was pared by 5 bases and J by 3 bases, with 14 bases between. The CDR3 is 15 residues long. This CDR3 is CASSGAALYNQPQHF. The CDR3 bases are TGTGCCAGCAGTGGGGCTGCCCTATACAATCAGCCCCAGCATTTT.

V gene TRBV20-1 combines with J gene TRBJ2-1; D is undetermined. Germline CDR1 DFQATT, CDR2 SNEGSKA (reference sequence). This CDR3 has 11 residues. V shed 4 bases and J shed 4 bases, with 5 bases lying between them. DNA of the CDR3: TGCAGTGCTACCCAGTACAATGAGCAGTTCTTC. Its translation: CSATQYNEQFF.